This TCR beta chain was captured by sequencing in a study of blood T cell repertoires in COVID-19. For the study at large: Sample material is recorded as cDNA or gDNA derived from T cells, B-cell-depleted T cells, or PBMCs.

The germline CDR1 and CDR2 sequences are DFQATT and SNEGSKA (reference sequence). The CDR3 runs to 16 residues. V was clipped by 3 bases and J by 0 bases; unmatched bases: 9. The method was immunoSEQ multiplex PCR; TCRdb's version includes in-frame clones alone and lacks a portion of them. The sample comprises 200,000 to 250,000 clones, roughly 85% of which are singletons, and roughly a sixth rests with the top ten. This sequence was found in a man aged 35-49 years who had recovered from COVID-19. The chain couples TRBV20-1 to TRBJ2-5, with 8 bases matching TRBD2. Sequences were obtained from PBMCs or T cells enriched from blood (not recorded which). CDR3 bases: TGCAGTGCTAGTTATTTCGCTAGCGGGCACCAAGAGACCCAGTACTTC. Protein sequence: CSASYFASGHQETQYF.